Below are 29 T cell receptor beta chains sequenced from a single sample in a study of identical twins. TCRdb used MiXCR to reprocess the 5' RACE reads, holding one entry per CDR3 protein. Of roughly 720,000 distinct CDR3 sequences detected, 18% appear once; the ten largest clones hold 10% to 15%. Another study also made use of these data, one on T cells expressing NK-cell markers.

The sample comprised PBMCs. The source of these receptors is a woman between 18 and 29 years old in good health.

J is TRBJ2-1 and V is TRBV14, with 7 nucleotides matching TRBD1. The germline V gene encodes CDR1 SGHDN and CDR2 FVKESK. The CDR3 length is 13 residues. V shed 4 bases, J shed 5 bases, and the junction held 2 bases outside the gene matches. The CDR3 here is CASSRDSHNEQFF. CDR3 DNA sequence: TGTGCCAGCAGCCGGGACAGCCACAATGAGCAGTTCTTC. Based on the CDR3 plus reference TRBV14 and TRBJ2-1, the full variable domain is EAGVTQFPSHSVIEKGQTVTLRCDPISGHDNLYWYRRVMGKEIKFLLHFVKESKQDESGMPNNRFLAERTGGTYSTLKVQPAELEDSGVYFCASSRDSHNEQFFGPGTRLTVL.

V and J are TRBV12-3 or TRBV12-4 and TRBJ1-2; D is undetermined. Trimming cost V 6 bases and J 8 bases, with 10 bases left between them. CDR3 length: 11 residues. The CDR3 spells CASRTSLGYTF. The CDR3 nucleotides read TGTGCCAGCAGGACGTCGTTGGGCTACACCTTC.

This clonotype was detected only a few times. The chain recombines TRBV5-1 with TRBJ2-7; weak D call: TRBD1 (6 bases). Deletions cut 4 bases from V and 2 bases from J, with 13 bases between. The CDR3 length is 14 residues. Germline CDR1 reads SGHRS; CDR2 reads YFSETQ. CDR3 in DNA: TGCGCCAGCAGCCTAGGGGGTCTAACCTACGAGCAGTACTTC. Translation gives CASSLGGLTYEQYF.

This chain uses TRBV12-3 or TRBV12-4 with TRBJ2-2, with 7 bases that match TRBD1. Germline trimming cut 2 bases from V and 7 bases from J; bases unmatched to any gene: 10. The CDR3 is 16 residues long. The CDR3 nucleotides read TGTGCCAGCAGTTTAAGGAGCAGGGGGAACGGCGGGGAGCTGTTTTTT. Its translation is CASSLRSRGNGGELFF.

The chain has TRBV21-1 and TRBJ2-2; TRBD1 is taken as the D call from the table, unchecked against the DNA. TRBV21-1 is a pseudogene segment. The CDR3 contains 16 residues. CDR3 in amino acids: CASSRRQGDIDGELFF. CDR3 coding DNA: TGTGCCAGCAGCCGAAGACAGGGGGATATAGACGGGGAGCTGTTTTTT.

The DNA for the CDR3 is TGTGCCAGCAGCGCTCTAGCGGTTGAGCAGTTCTTC. It translates to CASSALAVEQFF. V is TRBV7-2 and J is TRBJ2-1; 7 nucleotides match TRBD2. Germline V lookup: CDR1 SGHTA, CDR2 FQGNSA. The CDR3 extends over 12 amino acids. V lost 5 bases and J lost 9; bases outside the gene matches: 4.

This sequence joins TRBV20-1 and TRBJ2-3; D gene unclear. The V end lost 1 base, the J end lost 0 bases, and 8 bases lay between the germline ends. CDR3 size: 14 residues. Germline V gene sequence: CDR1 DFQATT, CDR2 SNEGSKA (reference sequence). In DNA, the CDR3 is TGCAGTGCTAGAGGCAGTACAAGCACAGATACGCAGTATTTT. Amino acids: CSARGSTSTDTQYF.

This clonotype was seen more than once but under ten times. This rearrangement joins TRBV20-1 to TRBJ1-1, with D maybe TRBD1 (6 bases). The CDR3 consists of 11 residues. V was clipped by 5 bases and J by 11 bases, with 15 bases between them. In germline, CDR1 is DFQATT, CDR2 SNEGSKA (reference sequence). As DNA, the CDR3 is TGCAGTGCTGCCCGGGGGCAAAGGGCTTTCTTT. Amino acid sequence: CSAARGQRAFF.

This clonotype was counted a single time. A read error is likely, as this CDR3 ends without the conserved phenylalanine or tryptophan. The CDR3 protein is CSASGTGLLYEQYY. CDR3 DNA: TGCAGTGCTTCCGGGACAGGGCTCCTCTACGAGCAGTACTAC. The chain recombines TRBV20-1 with TRBJ2-7, with 9 bases matching TRBD1. Germline CDR1 is DFQATT and CDR2 is SNEGSKA (reference sequence). J lost 3 bases, V lost 5 bases, and 8 bases had no gene match. CDR3 length equals 14 residues.

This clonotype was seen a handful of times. The CDR3 DNA follows: TGTGCCAGCAGCTTCGGATCAGGGCACCAAGAGACCCAGTACTTC. Protein: CASSFGSGHQETQYF. The V and J genes are TRBV11-2 and TRBJ2-5; D is possibly TRBD1 (5 bases). Germline values: CDR1 SGHAT, CDR2 FQNNGV. Trimming shortened V by 3 bases and J by 0 bases, and 11 bases separated the two germline ends. The CDR3 loop spans 15 amino acids.

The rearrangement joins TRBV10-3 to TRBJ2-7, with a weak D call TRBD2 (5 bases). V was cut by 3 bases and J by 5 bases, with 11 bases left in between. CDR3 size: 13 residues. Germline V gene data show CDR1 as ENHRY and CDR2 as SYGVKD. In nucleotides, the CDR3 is TGTGCCATCAGTGATAGTGCGGGTCACGAGCAGTACTTC. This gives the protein CAISDSAGHEQYF.

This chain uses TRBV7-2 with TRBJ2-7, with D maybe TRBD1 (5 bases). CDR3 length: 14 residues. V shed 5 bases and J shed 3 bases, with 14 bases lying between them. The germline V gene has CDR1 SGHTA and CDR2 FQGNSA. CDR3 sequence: CASSLQGRDYEQYF. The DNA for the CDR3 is TGTGCCAGCAGCCTTCAGGGCAGGGACTACGAGCAGTACTTC.

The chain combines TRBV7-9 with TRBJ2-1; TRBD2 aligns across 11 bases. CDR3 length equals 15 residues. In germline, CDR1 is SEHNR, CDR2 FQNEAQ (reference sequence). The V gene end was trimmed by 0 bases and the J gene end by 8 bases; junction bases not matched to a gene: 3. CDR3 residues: CASSLASGRAHEQFF. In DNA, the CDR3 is TGTGCCAGCAGCTTAGCTAGCGGGAGGGCCCATGAGCAGTTCTTC.

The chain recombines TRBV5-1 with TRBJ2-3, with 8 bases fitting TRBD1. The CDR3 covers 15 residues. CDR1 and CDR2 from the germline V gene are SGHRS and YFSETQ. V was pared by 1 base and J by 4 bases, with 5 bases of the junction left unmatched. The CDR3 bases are TGCGCCAGCAGCTTGCAGGGACAGGAGCCAGATACGCAGTATTTT. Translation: CASSLQGQEPDTQYF.

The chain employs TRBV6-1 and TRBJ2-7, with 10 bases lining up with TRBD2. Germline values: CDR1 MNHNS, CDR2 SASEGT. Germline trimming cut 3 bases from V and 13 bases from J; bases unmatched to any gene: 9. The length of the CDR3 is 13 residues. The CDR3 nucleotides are TGTGCCAGCAGTGACGATCGACTAGCGGGTGCCTACTTC. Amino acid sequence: CASSDDRLAGAYF.

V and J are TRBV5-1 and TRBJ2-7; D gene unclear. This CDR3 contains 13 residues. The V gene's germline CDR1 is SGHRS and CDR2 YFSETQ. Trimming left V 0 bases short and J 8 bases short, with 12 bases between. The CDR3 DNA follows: TGCGCCAGCAGCTTGGCGGCAGGATTAAAGCAGTACTTC. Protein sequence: CASSLAAGLKQYF.

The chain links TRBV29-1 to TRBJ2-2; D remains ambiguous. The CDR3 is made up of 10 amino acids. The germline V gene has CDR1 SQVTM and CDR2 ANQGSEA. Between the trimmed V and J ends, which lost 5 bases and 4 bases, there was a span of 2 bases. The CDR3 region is CSVFTGELFF. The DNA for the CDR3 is TGCAGCGTTTTCACCGGGGAGCTGTTTTTT.

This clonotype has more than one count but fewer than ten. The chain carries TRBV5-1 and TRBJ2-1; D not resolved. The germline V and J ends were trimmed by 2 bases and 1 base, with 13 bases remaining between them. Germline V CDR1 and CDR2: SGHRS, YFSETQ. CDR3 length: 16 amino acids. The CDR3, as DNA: TGCGCCAGCAGCTTCCAGGCAGGCGGATCCTACAATGAGCAGTTCTTC. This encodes CASSFQAGGSYNEQFF.

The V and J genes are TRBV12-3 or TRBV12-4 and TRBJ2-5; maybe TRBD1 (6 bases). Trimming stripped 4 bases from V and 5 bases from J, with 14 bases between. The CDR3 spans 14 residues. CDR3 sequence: CASSSTGRGETQYF. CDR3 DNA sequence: TGTGCCAGCAGTTCGACAGGTCGAGGGGAGACCCAGTACTTC.

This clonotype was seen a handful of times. Written as DNA, the CDR3 is TGCAGTGCTCACAGGGTAAACTATGGCTACACCTTC. Protein: CSAHRVNYGYTF. This sequence joins TRBV20-1 and TRBJ1-2; perhaps TRBD1 as D (6 bases). CDR1 is DFQATT, CDR2 SNEGSKA, per germline (reference sequence). Deletions cut 5 bases from V and 2 bases from J, with 9 bases between. The CDR3 is 12 residues long.

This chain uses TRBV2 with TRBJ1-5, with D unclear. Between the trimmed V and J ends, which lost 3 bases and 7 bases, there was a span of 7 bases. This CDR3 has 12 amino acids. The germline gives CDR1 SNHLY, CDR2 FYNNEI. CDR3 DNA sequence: TGTGCCAGCAGTGAGCGCAGACAGCCCCAGCATTTT. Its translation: CASSERRQPQHF.

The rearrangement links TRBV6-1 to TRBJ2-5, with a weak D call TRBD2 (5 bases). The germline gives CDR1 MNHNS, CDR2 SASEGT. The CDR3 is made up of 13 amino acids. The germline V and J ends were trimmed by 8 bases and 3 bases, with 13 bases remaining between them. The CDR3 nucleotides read TGTGCCAGCTCCGGGGTTTCTAAAGAGACCCAGTACTTC. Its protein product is CASSGVSKETQYF.

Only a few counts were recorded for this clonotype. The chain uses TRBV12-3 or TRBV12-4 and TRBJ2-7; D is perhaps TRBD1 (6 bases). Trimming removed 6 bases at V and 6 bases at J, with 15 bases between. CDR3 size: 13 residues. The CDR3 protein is CASRGAWRSEQYF. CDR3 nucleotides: TGTGCCAGCAGGGGGGCCTGGCGGAGCGAGCAGTACTTC.

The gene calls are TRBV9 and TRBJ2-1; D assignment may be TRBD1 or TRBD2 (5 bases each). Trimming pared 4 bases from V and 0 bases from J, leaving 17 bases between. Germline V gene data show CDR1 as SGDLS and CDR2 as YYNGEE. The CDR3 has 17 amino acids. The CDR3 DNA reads TGTGCCAGCAGCCCCCGGGGACGAAAGAGCTCCTACAATGAGCAGTTCTTC. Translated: CASSPRGRKSSYNEQFF.

The CDR3 is CASSLVAAEQFF. The CDR3 DNA reads TGCGCCAGCAGCTTGGTGGCAGCTGAGCAGTTCTTC. The V gene is TRBV5-1, the J gene TRBJ2-1, with unresolved D. V shed 0 bases and J shed 9 bases, with 7 bases lying between them. The CDR3 has 12 amino acids. Germline V lookup: CDR1 SGHRS, CDR2 YFSETQ.

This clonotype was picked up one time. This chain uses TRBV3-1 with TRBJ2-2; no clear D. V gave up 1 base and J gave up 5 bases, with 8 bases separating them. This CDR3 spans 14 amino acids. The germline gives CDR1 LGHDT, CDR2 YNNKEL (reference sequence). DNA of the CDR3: TGTGCCAGCAGCCAAGTAATGAGTACCGGGGAGCTGTTTTTT. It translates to CASSQVMSTGELFF.

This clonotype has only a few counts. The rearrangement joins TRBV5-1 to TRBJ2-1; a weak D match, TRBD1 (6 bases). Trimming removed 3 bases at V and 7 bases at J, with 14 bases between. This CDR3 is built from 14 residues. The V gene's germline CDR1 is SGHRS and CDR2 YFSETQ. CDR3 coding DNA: TGCGCCAGCAGCTCTAACAGGGTGGGGAATGAGCAGTTCTTC. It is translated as CASSSNRVGNEQFF.

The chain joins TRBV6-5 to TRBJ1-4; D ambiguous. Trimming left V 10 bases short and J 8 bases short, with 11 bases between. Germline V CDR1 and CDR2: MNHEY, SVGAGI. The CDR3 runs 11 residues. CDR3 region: CATKMGEKLFF. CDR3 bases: TGTGCCACCAAAATGGGGGAAAAACTGTTTTTT.

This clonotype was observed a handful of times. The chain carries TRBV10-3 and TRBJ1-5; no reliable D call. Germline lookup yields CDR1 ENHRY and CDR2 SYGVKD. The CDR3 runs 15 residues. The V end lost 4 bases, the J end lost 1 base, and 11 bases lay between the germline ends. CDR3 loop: CAISVGRRSNQPQHF. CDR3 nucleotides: TGTGCCATCAGTGTCGGCAGGCGAAGCAATCAGCCCCAGCATTTT.